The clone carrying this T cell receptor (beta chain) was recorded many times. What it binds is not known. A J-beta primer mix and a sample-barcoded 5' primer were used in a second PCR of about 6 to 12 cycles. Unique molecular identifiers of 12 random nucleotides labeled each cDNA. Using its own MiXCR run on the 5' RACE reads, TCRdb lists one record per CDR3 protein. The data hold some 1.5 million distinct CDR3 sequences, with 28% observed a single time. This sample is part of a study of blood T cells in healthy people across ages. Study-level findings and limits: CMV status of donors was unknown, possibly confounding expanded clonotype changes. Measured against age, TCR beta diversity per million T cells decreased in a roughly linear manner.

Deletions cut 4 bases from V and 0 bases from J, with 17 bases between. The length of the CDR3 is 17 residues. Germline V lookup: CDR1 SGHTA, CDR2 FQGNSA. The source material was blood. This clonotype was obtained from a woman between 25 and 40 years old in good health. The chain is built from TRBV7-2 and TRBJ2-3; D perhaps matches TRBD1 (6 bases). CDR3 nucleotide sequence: TGTGCCAGCAGCTCCCGGTGGGCGACAGGAAGCACAGATACGCAGTATTTT. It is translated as CASSSRWATGSTDTQYF.